This note documents a single TCR beta chain sequence. This specimen belongs to a study of blood T cell repertoires in COVID-19. As for the study in general: The samples span acute and convalescent COVID-19 from the United States, Italy and Spain.

In the original workflow: For nucleated cells, counts were estimated from reference gene primer amplification. Here immunoSEQ multiplex PCR was the method, and the copy in TCRdb shows in-frame clones only, minus some. That table is the source of V, J and clone size, and D and trimming were worked out from the DNA. The sample contains about 110,000 clones, about four fifths of which appear only once. Germline V gene data show CDR1 as SGHTA and CDR2 as FQGTGA. The ends lost 2 bases at V and 7 bases at J; junction bases unmatched: 7. This CDR3 has 15 residues. The receptor's source is a woman in her sixties or seventies with acute or convalescent COVID-19. The chain is built from TRBV7-3 and TRBJ2-1, with 8 positions matching TRBD2. The specimen was peripheral blood. The chain's CDR3 is CASSLRLAGTNEQFF. The CDR3 region has the DNA TGTGCCAGCAGCTTACGTCTAGCGGGTACAAATGAGCAGTTCTTC.